The 13 T cell receptor beta chains in this list originate from one sample, sequenced in a study of T cells in Graves' hyperthyroidism and ophthalmopathy. Regions amplified from RNA transcripts were the TCR beta CDR3 regions. First-round RT-PCR of the TCR CDR3 relied on the HTBI primer set. TCRdb reanalysed the multiplex PCR reads using MiXCR and keeps one entry per CDR3 protein. The table includes fewer than 110,000 distinct CDR3 sequences, 47% detected once. The sequenced material came from blood. The receptors come from a man aged 35 to 55 with Graves' hyperthyroidism.

This clonotype came up many times. The chain is built from TRBV20-1 and TRBJ1-1; 11 bases are shared with TRBD1. CDR1 and CDR2 (germline): DFQATT, SNEGSKA (reference sequence). The CDR3 covers 16 residues. Trimming removed 3 bases from V and 0 bases from J; junction bases left unmatched: 6. The CDR3 region has the DNA TGCAGTGCTAGGGACAGGGGGCTTACCATGAACACTGAAGCTTTCTTT. It yields the protein CSARDRGLTMNTEAFF.

A remark on this clonotype: Given a much more abundant clone one base away, this may be a read error. The conserved phenylalanine or tryptophan is not found at the CDR3 terminus, so this likely reflects a read error. The chain uses TRBV3-1 and TRBJ2-7, with 12 bases matching TRBD2. The CDR3 is 15 residues long. V gave up 0 bases and J gave up 3 bases; unmatched junction bases: 0. CDR1 and CDR2 (germline): LGHDT, YNNKEL (reference sequence). This CDR3 is CASSQEGLAGYEQYL. For the CDR3, the DNA is TGTGCCAGCAGCCAAGAGGGACTAGCGGGCTACGAGCAGTACCTC.

Points on this clonotype: A much bigger clone sits one base away, suggesting this may be a read error. The chain is built from TRBV6-4 and TRBJ2-3, with 7 nucleotides matching TRBD2. Unmatched junction bases numbered 11, after V lost 4 bases and J lost 4 bases. Per the germline V gene, CDR1 is MRHNA and CDR2 is SNTAGT. CDR3 length: 16 residues. CDR3 coding DNA: TGTGCCAGCAGTGCCCCGACTGGCGGGAGAGCAGATACGCAGTATTTT. It codes for CASSAPTGGRADTQYF.

About this clonotype itself: The junction departs from the called germline gene at one end, perhaps through a read error. The J gene is TRBJ2-3, the V gene TRBV5-1, with D possibly TRBD2 on 5 matching bases. The CDR3 runs to 14 residues. Germline V gene lookup returns CDR1 SGHRS and CDR2 YFSETQ. The CDR3 loop reads CASSRTGSTDTQDF. In DNA, the CDR3 is TGCGCCAGCAGCCGAACGGGAAGCACAGATACGCAGGATTTT.

This clonotype was recorded at least ten times. V and J are TRBV9 and TRBJ1-3; D uncertain. Trimming cost V 3 bases and J 1 base, with 8 bases left between them. There are 14 residues in the CDR3. Germline loops: CDR1 SGDLS, CDR2 YYNGEE. CDR3 loop: CASSAPGSGNTIYF. DNA for the CDR3: TGTGCCAGCAGCGCCCCGGGATCTGGAAACACCATATATTTT. Full variable domain (remainder filled in from reference TRBV9 and TRBJ1-3): DSGVTQTPKHLITATGQRVTLRCSPRSGDLSVYWYQQSLDQGLQFLIQYYNGEERAKGNILERFSAQQFPDLHSELNLSSLELGDSALYFCASSAPGSGNTIYFGEGSWLTVV.

This clonotype was recorded many times. V usage is TRBV6-5 and J usage is TRBJ2-7; D gene unclear. CDR1 MNHEY and CDR2 SVGAGI come from the germline V gene. Between the trimmed V and J ends, which lost 2 bases and 5 bases, there was a span of 13 bases. The CDR3 extends over 14 amino acids. CDR3 coding DNA: TGTGCCAGCAGTTACCGGCTTTCGGTAGACGAGCAGTACTTC. This sequence encodes CASSYRLSVDEQYF.

As concerns this clonotype: A much larger clone differs by one base, so this may be a read error. The V gene is TRBV5-6, the J gene TRBJ2-5; no clear D. The length of the CDR3 is 15 residues. Looked up from germline, CDR1 is SGHDT and CDR2 is YYEEEE. DNA for the CDR3: TGTGCCGGCAGCCTTTTGTTAGGGTTTCAAGAGACCCAGTACTTC. Its translation: CAGSLLLGFQETQYF.

Many counts were recorded for this clonotype. V gene TRBV9 combines with J gene TRBJ2-1; D is perhaps TRBD1 or TRBD2 (5 bases each). Germline V lookup: CDR1 SGDLS, CDR2 YYNGEE. This CDR3 is 16 amino acids long. The V gene lost 4 bases and the J gene lost 7 bases, with 21 bases spanning the gap. CDR3 sequence (DNA): TGTGCCAGCAGCCCTTTGGGGGACCCAAGAATTAATGAGCAGTTCTTC. It is translated as CASSPLGDPRINEQFF.

As concerns this clonotype: Given a much more abundant clone one base away, this may be a read error. The V and J genes are TRBV12-3 or TRBV12-4 and TRBJ1-2; D may be TRBD1 (6 bases). The CDR3 runs 14 residues. The CDR3 DNA reads TGTGCCAGCAGTTTACGGGGGGCTTATGATGGCGACACCTTC. Protein: CASSLRGAYDGDTF.

This clonotype was observed at least ten times. The chain employs TRBV6-5 and TRBJ1-4; TRBD1 aligns across 8 bases. V shed 0 bases, J shed 7 bases, and the junction held 4 bases outside the gene matches. There are 15 residues in the CDR3. The germline gives CDR1 MNHEY, CDR2 SVGAGI. The CDR3 sequence: CASSYSGQGAEKLFF. In DNA form, the CDR3 reads TGTGCCAGCAGTTACTCCGGGCAGGGGGCTGAAAAACTGTTTTTT.

CDR3 sequence (DNA): TGTGCCACCTCTCCTCGAGTTCGAGATGGCTACACCTTC. Protein sequence: CATSPRVRDGYTF. This chain uses TRBV19 with TRBJ1-2; D remains unclear. The CDR3 length is 13 residues. The germline V and J ends were trimmed by 10 bases and 6 bases, with 18 bases remaining between them. Germline values: CDR1 LNHDA, CDR2 SQIVND (reference sequence).

This clonotype was seen many times. A read error may account for a junction end that differs from germline. The V and J genes are TRBV7-7 and TRBJ2-1; the D is unclear. Germline CDR1 is SSHAT and CDR2 is FNYEAQ (reference sequence). The CDR3 loop spans 13 amino acids. The CDR3: CASSQGAVNEQFF. The CDR3, as DNA: TGTGCTAGCAGTCAAGGAGCAGTCAATGAGCAGTTCTTC.

This clonotype was seen ten or more times. The rearrangement links TRBV6-2 or TRBV6-3 to TRBJ2-7, with 8 bases matching TRBD1. Germline loops: CDR1 MNHEY, CDR2 SVGEGT. The CDR3 length is 13 residues. The ends lost 3 bases at V and 5 bases at J; junction bases unmatched: 3. Here the CDR3 reads CASSYWTGNEQYF. The CDR3 coding sequence is TGTGCCAGCAGTTATTGGACAGGGAACGAGCAGTACTTC.